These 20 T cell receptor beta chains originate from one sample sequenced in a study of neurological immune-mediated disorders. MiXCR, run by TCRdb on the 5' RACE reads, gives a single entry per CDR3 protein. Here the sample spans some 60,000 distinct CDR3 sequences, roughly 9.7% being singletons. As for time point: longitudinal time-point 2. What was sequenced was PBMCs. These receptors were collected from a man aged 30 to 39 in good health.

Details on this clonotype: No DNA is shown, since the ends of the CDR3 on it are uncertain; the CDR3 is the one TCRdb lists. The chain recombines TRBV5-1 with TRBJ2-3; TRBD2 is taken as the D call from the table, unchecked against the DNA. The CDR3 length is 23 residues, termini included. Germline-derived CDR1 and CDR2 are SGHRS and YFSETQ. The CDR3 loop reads CASSFYICSARDWNGGLLYTQYF.

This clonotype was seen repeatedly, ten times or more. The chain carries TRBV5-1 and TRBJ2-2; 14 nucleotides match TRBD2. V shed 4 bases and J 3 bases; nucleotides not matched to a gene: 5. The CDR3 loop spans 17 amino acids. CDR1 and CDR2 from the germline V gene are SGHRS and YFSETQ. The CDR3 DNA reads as TGCGCCAGCAGCAAAACGACTAGCGGGAGGGACACCGGGGAGCTGTTTTTT. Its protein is CASSKTTSGRDTGELFF.

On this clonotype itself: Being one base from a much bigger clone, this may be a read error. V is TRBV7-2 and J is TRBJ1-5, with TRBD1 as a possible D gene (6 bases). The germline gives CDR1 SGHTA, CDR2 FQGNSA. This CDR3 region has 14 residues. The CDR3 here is CARSLQGESQPQHF. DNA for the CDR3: TGTGCCAGAAGCTTACAGGGAGAGAGTCAGCCCCAGCATTTT.

This CDR3 is CASRDLGFEQFF. The CDR3 region has the DNA TGTGCCAGCCGGGATTTGGGTTTCGAGCAGTTCTTC. The V gene is TRBV6-5, the J gene TRBJ2-1; the D gene is possibly TRBD2 (5 bases). This CDR3 comprises 12 residues. From germline, CDR1 is MNHEY and CDR2 SVGAGI. V shed 8 bases and J shed 10 bases, with 15 bases lying between them.

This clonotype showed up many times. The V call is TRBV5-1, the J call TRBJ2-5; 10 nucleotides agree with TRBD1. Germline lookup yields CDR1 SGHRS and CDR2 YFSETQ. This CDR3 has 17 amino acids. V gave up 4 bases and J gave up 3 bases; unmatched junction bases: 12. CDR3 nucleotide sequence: TGCGCCAGCAGCGGGAGACAGGGGGCGCGGGCAGAAGAGACCCAGTACTTC. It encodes CASSGRQGARAEETQYF. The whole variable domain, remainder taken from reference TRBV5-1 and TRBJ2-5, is KAGVTQTPRYLIKTRGQQVTLSCSPISGHRSVSWYQQTPGQGLQFLFEYFSETQRNKGNFPGRFSGRQFSNSRSEMNVSTLELGDSALYLCASSGRQGARAEETQYFGPGTRLLVL.

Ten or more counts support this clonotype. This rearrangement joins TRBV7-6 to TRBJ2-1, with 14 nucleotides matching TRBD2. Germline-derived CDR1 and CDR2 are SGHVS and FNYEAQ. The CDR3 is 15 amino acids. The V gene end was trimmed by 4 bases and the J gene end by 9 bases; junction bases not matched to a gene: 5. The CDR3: CASSSQGLAGAEQFF. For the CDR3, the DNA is TGTGCCAGCAGCTCCCAGGGACTAGCGGGAGCTGAGCAGTTCTTC.

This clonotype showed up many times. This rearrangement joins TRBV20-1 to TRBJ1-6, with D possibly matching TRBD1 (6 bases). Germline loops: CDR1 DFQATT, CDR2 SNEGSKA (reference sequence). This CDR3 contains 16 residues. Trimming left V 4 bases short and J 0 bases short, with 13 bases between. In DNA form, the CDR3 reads TGCAGTGCTACCAAAAGGGGGAGCTCCTATAATTCACCCCTCCACTTT. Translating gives CSATKRGSSYNSPLHF.

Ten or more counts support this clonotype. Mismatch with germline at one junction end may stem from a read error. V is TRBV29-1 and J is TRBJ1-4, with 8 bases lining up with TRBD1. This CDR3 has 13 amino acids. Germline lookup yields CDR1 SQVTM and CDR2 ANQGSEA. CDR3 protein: CSALTGAGEKLFF. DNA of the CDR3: TGCAGCGCCTTGACAGGGGCAGGGGAAAAACTTTTTTTT.

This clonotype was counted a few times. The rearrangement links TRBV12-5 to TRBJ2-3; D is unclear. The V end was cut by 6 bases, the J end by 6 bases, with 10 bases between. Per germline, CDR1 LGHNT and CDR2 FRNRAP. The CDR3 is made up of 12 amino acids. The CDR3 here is CASGNGWDTQYF. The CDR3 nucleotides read TGTGCTAGTGGCAACGGGTGGGATACGCAGTATTTT. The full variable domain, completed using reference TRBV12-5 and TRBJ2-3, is DARVTQTPRHKVTEMGQEVTMRCQPILGHNTVFWYRQTMMQGLELLAYFRNRAPLDDSGMPKDRFSAEMPDATLATLKIQPSEPRDSAVYFCASGNGWDTQYFGPGTRLTVL.

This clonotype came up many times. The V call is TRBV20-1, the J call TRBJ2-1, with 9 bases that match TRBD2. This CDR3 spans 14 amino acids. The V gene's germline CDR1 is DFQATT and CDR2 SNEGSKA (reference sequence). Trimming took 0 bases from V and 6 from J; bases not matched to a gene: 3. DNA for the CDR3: TGCAGTGCTAGAGATAGAGCGGGAGGCAATGAGCAGTTCTTC. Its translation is CSARDRAGGNEQFF.

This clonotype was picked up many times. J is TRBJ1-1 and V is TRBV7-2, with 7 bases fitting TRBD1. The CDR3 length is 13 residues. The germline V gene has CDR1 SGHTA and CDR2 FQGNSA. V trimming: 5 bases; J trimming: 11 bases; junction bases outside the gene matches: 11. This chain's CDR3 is CASSALSTGAAFF. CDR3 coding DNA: TGTGCCAGCAGCGCCCTAAGTACAGGGGCTGCTTTCTTT.

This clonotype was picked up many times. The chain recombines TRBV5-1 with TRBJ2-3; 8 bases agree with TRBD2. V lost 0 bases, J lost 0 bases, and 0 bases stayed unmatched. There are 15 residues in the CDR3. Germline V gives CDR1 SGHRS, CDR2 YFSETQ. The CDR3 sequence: CASSLASGSTDTQYF. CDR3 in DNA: TGCGCCAGCAGCTTGGCTAGCGGGAGCACAGATACGCAGTATTTT.

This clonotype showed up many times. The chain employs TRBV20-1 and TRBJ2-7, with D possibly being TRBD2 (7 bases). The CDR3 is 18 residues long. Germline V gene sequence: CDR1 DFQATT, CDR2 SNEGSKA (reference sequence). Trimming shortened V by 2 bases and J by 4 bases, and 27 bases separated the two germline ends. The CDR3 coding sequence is TGCAGTGCTAGATTTCGTGGGGGGGCGGCAGAAGGGTTTTACGAGCAGTACTTC. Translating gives CSARFRGGAAEGFYEQYF.

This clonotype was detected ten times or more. CDR3 loop: CASSSDRGETQYF. The CDR3 DNA sequence: TGTGCCAGCAGCTCAGACAGGGGGGAGACCCAGTACTTC. This chain joins TRBV5-4 and TRBJ2-5; 9 bases fit TRBD1. The germline V gene encodes CDR1 SGHNT and CDR2 YYREEE (reference sequence). V gave up 3 bases and J gave up 5 bases; unmatched junction bases: 2. This CDR3 contains 13 residues.

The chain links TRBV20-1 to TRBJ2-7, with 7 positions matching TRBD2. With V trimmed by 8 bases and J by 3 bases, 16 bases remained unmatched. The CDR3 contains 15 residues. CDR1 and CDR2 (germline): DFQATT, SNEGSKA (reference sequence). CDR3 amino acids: CSSRVAGDLGYEQYF. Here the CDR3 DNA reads TGCAGTAGTAGAGTGGCGGGAGATTTAGGCTACGAGCAGTACTTC.

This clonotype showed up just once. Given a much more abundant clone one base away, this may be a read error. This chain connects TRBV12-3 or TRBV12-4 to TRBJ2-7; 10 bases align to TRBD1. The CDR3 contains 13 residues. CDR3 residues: CTSRGQGVREQYF. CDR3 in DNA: TGTACCAGCAGAGGACAGGGGGTACGCGAGCAGTACTTC.

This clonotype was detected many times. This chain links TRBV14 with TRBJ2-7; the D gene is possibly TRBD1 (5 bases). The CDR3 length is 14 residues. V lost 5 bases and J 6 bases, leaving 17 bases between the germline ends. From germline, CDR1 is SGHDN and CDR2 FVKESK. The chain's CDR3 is CASSYGQVEGEQYF. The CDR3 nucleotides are TGTGCCAGCAGCTATGGACAAGTTGAAGGCGAGCAGTACTTC.

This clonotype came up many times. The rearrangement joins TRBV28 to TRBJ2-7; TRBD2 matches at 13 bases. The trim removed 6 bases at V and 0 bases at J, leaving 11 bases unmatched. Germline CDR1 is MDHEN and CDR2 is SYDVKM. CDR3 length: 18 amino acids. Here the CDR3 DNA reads TGTGCCAGCAGGGGGACTAGCGGGGTATTTTCCTCCTCCTACGAGCAGTACTTC. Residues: CASRGTSGVFSSSYEQYF.

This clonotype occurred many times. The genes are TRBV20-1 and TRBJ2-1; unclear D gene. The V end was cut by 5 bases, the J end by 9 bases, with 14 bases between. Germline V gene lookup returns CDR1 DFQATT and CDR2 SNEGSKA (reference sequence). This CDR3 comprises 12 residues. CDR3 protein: CSAVGSWGEQFF. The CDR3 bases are TGCAGTGCTGTGGGATCTTGGGGTGAGCAGTTCTTC.

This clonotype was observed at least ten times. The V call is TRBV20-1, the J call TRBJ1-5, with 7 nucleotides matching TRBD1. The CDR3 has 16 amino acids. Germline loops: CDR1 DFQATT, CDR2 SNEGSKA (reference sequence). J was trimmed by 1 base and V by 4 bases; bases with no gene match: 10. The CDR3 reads CSAKGASPISNQPQHF. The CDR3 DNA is TGCAGTGCTAAGGGGGCCAGCCCCATCAGCAATCAGCCCCAGCATTTT.